This note documents a single T cell receptor beta chain sequence. The antigen is not known. Given a much more abundant clone one base away, this may be a read error. The entry originates in a study of blood T cells in healthy people across ages. Study results and caveats: TCR beta diversity was tightly associated with the proportion of naive T cells. Among T cells, TCR beta diversity per million cells dropped roughly linearly as age rose.

Per sample, a minimum of 7 million PBMCs were isolated. Together with a sample-barcoded 5' primer, a J-beta primer mix was included in a second PCR lasting about 6 to 11 cycles. Each of the samples gave a minimum of 3 million paired-end reads that contained CDR3. Each CDR3 protein gets one entry after TCRdb re-called the 5' RACE reads with MiXCR. The sample consists of 790,000 or so distinct CDR3 sequences, 46% of them appearing once. The CDR3 loop spans 14 amino acids. The V end lost 3 bases, the J end lost 6 bases, and 13 bases lay between the germline ends. J is TRBJ2-3 and V is TRBV12-3 or TRBV12-4; D ambiguous. The clonotype comes from a man older than 75 in good health. Sequenced sample: blood. The DNA of the CDR3 is TGTGCCAGCAGTTTGATCGCCAGACCGGATACGCAGTATTTT. Amino acids: CASSLIARPDTQYF.